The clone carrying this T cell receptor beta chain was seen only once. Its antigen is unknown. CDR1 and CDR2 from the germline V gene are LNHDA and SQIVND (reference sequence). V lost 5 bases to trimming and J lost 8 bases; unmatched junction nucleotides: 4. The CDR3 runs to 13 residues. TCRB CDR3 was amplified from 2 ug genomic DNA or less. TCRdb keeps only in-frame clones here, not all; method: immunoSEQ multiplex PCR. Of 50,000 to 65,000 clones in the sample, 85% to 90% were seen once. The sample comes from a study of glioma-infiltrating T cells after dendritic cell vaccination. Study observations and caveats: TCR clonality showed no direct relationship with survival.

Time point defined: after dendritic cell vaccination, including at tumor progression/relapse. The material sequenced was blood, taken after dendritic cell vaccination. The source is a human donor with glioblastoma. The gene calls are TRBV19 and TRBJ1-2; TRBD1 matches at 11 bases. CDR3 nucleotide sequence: TGTGCCAGTAGTCCGGGACAGGGGGACGGCTACACCTTC. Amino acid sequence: CASSPGQGDGYTF. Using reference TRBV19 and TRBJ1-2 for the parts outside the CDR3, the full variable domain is DGGITQSPKYLFRKEGQNVTLSCEQNLNHDAMYWYRQDPGQGLRLIYYSQIVNDFQKGDIAEGYSVSREKKESFPLTVTSAQKNPTAFYLCASSPGQGDGYTFGSGTRLTVV.